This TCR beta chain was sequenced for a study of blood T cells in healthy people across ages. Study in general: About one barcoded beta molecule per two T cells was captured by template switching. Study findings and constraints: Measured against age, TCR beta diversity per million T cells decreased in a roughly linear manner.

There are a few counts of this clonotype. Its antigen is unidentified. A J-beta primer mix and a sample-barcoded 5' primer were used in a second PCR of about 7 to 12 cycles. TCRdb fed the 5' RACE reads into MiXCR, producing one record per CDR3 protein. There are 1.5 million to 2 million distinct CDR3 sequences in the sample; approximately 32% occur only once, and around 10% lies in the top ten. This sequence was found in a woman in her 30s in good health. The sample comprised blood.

CDR3 in amino acids: CASRQGRQGTEAFF. Written as DNA, the CDR3 is TGTGCCAGTCGGCAGGGGCGTCAGGGGACTGAAGCTTTCTTT. This rearrangement joins TRBV6-2 or TRBV6-3 to TRBJ1-1; weak D call: TRBD1 (6 bases). V lost 9 bases and J 5 bases, leaving 19 bases between the germline ends. Germline values: CDR1 MNHEY, CDR2 SVGEGT. There are 14 residues in the CDR3.